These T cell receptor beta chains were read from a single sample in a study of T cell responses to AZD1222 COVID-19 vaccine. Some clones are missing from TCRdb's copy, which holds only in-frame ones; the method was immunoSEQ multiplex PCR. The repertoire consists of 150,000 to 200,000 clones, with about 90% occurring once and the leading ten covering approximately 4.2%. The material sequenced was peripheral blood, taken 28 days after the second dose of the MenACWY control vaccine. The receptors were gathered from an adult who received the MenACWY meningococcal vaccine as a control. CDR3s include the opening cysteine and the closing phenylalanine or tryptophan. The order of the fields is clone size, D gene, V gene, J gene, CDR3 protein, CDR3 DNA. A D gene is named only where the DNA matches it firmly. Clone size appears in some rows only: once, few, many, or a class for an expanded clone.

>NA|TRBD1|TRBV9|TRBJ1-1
CASSARQGPEAFF
TGTGCCAGCAGCGCGAGACAGGGCCCTGAAGCTTTCTTT
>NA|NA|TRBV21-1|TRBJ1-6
CASSKEIRTSHAPLHF
TGTGCCAGCAGCAAAGAGATTAGGACATCCCATGCCCCCCTCCACTTT
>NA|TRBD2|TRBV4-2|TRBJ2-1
CASSQETGGTSGRNEQFF
TGTGCCAGCAGCCAAGAGACCGGGGGGACTAGCGGACGGAATGAGCAGTTCTTC
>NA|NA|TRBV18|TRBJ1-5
CASSTGGEQPQHF
TGTGCCAGCTCCACCGGAGGAGAGCAGCCCCAGCATTTT
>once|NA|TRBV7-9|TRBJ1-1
CASSLALGATEAFF
TGTGCCAGCAGCTTAGCCCTCGGCGCCACTGAAGCTTTCTTT
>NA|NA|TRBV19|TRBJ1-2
CASSAWDPLNYGYTF
TGTGCCAGTAGTGCATGGGATCCTTTAAACTATGGCTACACCTTC
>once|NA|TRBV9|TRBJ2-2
CASSGQGSTGELFF
TGTGCCAGCAGCGGGCAGGGATCAACCGGGGAGCTGTTTTTT
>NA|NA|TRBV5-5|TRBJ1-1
CASSLQYGGRTEAFF
TGTGCCAGCAGCTTGCAGTACGGAGGGCGTACTGAAGCTTTCTTT
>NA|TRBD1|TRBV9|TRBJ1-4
CASSVGVGQGGSEKLFF
TGTGCCAGCAGCGTAGGTGTAGGACAGGGAGGATCCGAAAAACTGTTTTTT
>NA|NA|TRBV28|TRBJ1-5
CASSFGTPNSNQPQHF
TGTGCCAGCAGTTTTGGCACTCCCAATAGCAATCAGCCCCAGCATTTT
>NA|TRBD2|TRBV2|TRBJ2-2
CASIVGGTTGELFF
TGTGCCAGCATCGTGGGAGGGACCACCGGGGAGCTGTTTTTT
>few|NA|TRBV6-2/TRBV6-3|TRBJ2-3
CASSYWQGRGTDTQYF
TGTGCCAGCAGTTATTGGCAGGGGCGCGGCACAGATACGCAGTATTTT
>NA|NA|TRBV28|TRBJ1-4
CASSIWANEKLFF
TGTGCCAGTTCGATTTGGGCTAATGAAAAACTGTTTTTT
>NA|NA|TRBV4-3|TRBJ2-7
CASSQDEEGEQYF
TGCGCCAGCAGCCAAGATGAGGAAGGGGAGCAGTACTTC
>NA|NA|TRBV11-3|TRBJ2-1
CASSLDAAWGAEQFF
TGTGCCAGCAGCTTAGATGCGGCCTGGGGGGCTGAGCAGTTCTTC
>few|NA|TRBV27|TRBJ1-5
CASSLYGGYSNQPQHF
TGTGCCAGCAGTTTATACGGCGGGTATAGCAATCAGCCCCAGCATTTT